This passage covers 23 T cell receptor beta chains from one sample sequenced in a study of T cell repertoires in cytomegalovirus infection. The antigens these receptors bind are not known. MiXCR, applied by TCRdb to the reads, yields one record per CDR3 protein. This sample carries hundreds of thousands of distinct CDR3 sequences, roughly a third of them seen once, and the ten largest clones take roughly 15%. The input for sequencing was cultured PBMCs, taken from culture after CMV antigen stimulation. The receptors derive from a human donor in good health (CMV status not recorded). Some clones in this sample may be carry-over from other donors' samples.

This clonotype was counted between two and nine times. The chain uses TRBV7-3 and TRBJ1-2; D gene uncertain. The CDR3 spans 14 residues. Germline CDR1 SGHTA, CDR2 FQGTGA. V lost 5 bases and J 4 bases, leaving 14 bases between the germline ends. CDR3 loop: CASSPDGTSYGYTF. Written as DNA, the CDR3 is TGTGCCAGCAGCCCGGACGGAACCTCCTATGGCTACACCTTC.

This clonotype has just a few counts. V usage is TRBV7-2 and J usage is TRBJ2-3; 7 bases agree with TRBD1. CDR1 and CDR2 (germline): SGHTA, FQGNSA. CDR3 length equals 16 residues. V trimming: 0 bases; J trimming: 2 bases; junction bases outside the gene matches: 5. The CDR3 coding sequence is TGTGCCAGCAGCTTAGCTTGGACAGGTGCCACAGATACGCAGTATTTT. It specifies CASSLAWTGATDTQYF.

The rearrangement links TRBV6-2 or TRBV6-3 to TRBJ1-5; D gene uncertain. This CDR3 region has 13 residues. With 6 bases removed from V and 2 bases from J, the gap between germline ends came to 8 bases. Germline CDR1 is MNHEY and CDR2 is SVGEGT. As DNA, the CDR3 is TGTGCCAGCAGCACCTCTCGCAATCAGCCCCAGCATTTT. Its translation: CASSTSRNQPQHF.

The V and J genes are TRBV7-2 and TRBJ1-2; a possible D gene is TRBD1 (5 bases). The germline V gene encodes CDR1 SGHTA and CDR2 FQGNSA. This CDR3 spans 13 amino acids. V was trimmed by 3 bases and J by 8 bases, leaving 13 bases between them. The CDR3 sequence: CASSFIGDAGYTF. The CDR3 DNA reads TGTGCCAGCAGCTTCATAGGGGATGCGGGCTACACCTTC.

This clonotype has ten or more counts. The chain couples TRBV7-9 to TRBJ2-7; TRBD2 matches at 10 bases. With V trimmed by 2 bases and J by 4 bases, 5 bases remained unmatched. Germline V gene lookup returns CDR1 SEHNR and CDR2 FQNEAQ (reference sequence). The CDR3 length is 15 residues. The CDR3, as DNA: TGTGCCAGCAGCTTAAAAAGCGGGAGGGAGTACGAGCAGTACTTC. Translation: CASSLKSGREYEQYF. Using reference TRBV7-9 and TRBJ2-7 for the parts outside the CDR3, the full variable domain is DTGVSQNPRHKITKRGQNVTFRCDPISEHNRLYWYRQTLGQGPEFLTYFQNEAQLEKSRLLSDRFSAERPKGSFSTLEIQRTEQGDSAMYLCASSLKSGREYEQYFGPGTRLTVT.

There are many counts of this clonotype. V and J are TRBV7-2 and TRBJ2-1; 7 nucleotides match TRBD1. CDR1 SGHTA and CDR2 FQGNSA come from the germline V gene. This CDR3 spans 15 amino acids. The trim removed 10 bases at V and 4 bases at J, leaving 13 bases unmatched. The CDR3: CATCTDGTAYNEQFF. CDR3 nucleotide sequence: TGTGCCACCTGCACCGACGGGACAGCATACAATGAGCAGTTCTTC.

The chain recombines TRBV28 with TRBJ1-1; unclear D gene. Germline V gives CDR1 MDHEN, CDR2 SYDVKM. V gave up 8 bases and J gave up 0 bases, with 16 bases separating them. The CDR3 contains 15 residues. The CDR3 is CASCGDGSLNTEAFF. The DNA of the CDR3 is TGTGCCAGCTGTGGAGATGGGTCTCTGAACACTGAAGCTTTCTTT.

The rearrangement uses TRBV12-3 or TRBV12-4 and TRBJ2-1, with TRBD1 matching over 9 bases. The CDR3 is made up of 18 amino acids. Trimming removed 1 base from V and 4 bases from J; junction bases left unmatched: 11. The CDR3 DNA follows: TGTGCCAGCAGTTTAGGGGTGGTCGGGACAGGGAAATACAATGAGCAGTTCTTC. Amino acid sequence: CASSLGVVGTGKYNEQFF.

This clonotype was counted only a few times. This rearrangement joins TRBV7-2 to TRBJ2-1; 8 positions match TRBD2. The CDR3 contains 14 residues. Germline trimming cut 2 bases from V and 7 bases from J; bases unmatched to any gene: 4. The germline V gene has CDR1 SGHTA and CDR2 FQGNSA. CDR3 residues: CASSLTAGVNEQFF. The CDR3 DNA follows: TGTGCCAGCAGCTTAACAGCGGGAGTAAATGAGCAGTTCTTC.

J is TRBJ1-1 and V is TRBV7-8; D might be TRBD1 (6 bases). Germline loops: CDR1 SGHVS, CDR2 FQNEAQ. The CDR3 covers 16 residues. The V end lost 5 bases, the J end lost 0 bases, and 16 bases lay between the germline ends. The CDR3 loop reads CASSPRTARLNTEAFF. CDR3 DNA sequence: TGTGCCAGCAGCCCAAGGACAGCACGACTGAACACTGAAGCTTTCTTT.

This chain connects TRBV30 to TRBJ2-1; perhaps D is TRBD1 or TRBD2 (5 bases each). CDR1 is GTSNPN, CDR2 SVGIG, per germline (reference sequence). Trimming took 1 base from V and 4 from J, leaving 8 bases between them. There are 13 residues in the CDR3. In DNA, the CDR3 is TGTGCCTGGAGTGCCGGGGCTTACAATGAGCAGTTCTTC. This gives the protein CAWSAGAYNEQFF.

The J gene is TRBJ1-6, the V gene TRBV5-1; 8 bases map to TRBD1. Germline V gene sequence: CDR1 SGHRS, CDR2 YFSETQ. The CDR3 consists of 14 residues. The trim removed 0 bases at V and 10 bases at J, leaving 3 bases unmatched. CDR3 DNA: TGCGCCAGCAGCTTGGCAGGGGGCGGATCACCCCTCCACTTT. Translated, it gives CASSLAGGGSPLHF.

The chain is built from TRBV7-6 and TRBJ2-7; D is unclear. The CDR3 has 11 amino acids. Germline CDR1 SGHVS, CDR2 FNYEAQ. V gave up 4 bases and J gave up 4 bases, with 5 bases separating them. This CDR3 reads CASSSQYEQYV. In nucleotides, the CDR3 is TGTGCCAGCAGCTCCCAGTACGAGCAGTACGTC.

This chain uses TRBV27 with TRBJ2-4; D remains ambiguous. CDR1 and CDR2 from the germline V gene are MNHEY and SMNVEV (reference sequence). This CDR3 is built from 15 residues. Trimming stripped 2 bases from V and 0 bases from J, with 8 bases between. The CDR3 sequence is CASSLSWLAKNIQYF. The CDR3 nucleotides are TGTGCCAGCAGTTTAAGTTGGCTAGCCAAAAACATTCAGTACTTC.

J is TRBJ2-3 and V is TRBV7-9; 12 nucleotides align to TRBD2. The CDR3 is 17 residues long. The germline gives CDR1 SEHNR, CDR2 FQNEAQ (reference sequence). The V segment lost 4 bases and the J segment 4 bases; nucleotides outside the gene matches: 9. CDR3 nucleotides: TGTGCCAGCAGCTCCTCGACTAGCGGGAGTTCGTCAGATACGCAGTATTTT. Encoded protein: CASSSSTSGSSSDTQYF.

This clonotype was seen only a few times. This chain joins TRBV19 and TRBJ2-5, with D possibly TRBD2 on 6 matching bases. V dropped 5 bases and J dropped 5 bases, with 15 bases sitting between them. Germline CDR1 and CDR2: LNHDA and SQIVND (reference sequence). There are 14 residues in the CDR3. CDR3 DNA: TGTGCCAGTAGTCGACTAGTTGGTATCGAGACCCAGTACTTC. Translated, it gives CASSRLVGIETQYF.

V usage is TRBV27 and J usage is TRBJ2-7; D gene unclear. Germline V lookup: CDR1 MNHEY, CDR2 SMNVEV (reference sequence). The CDR3 consists of 14 residues. Trimming took off 7 bases at V and 0 bases at J, with 13 bases between the two ends. This CDR3 is CASKTDPSSYEQYV. In nucleotides, the CDR3 is TGTGCCAGCAAAACAGACCCTAGCTCCTACGAGCAGTACGTC.

CDR3 DNA: TGTGCCAACAGCTTATCAGGAAGTCGCGAGCAGTACGTC. This gives the protein CANSLSGSREQYV. The chain is built from TRBV11-2 and TRBJ2-7; D is undetermined. The CDR3 is 13 residues long. Germline CDR1 and CDR2: SGHAT and FQNNGV.

V and J are TRBV18 and TRBJ2-7; D may be TRBD2 (6 bases). Germline assignment: CDR1 KGHSH and CDR2 LQKENI. The CDR3 is 16 amino acids. Trimming took 3 bases from V and 0 from J, leaving 15 bases between them. The DNA for the CDR3 is TGTGCCAGCTCACCTGCGAATGCGGGGTTCTCCTACGAGCAGTACTTC. This encodes CASSPANAGFSYEQYF.

The V and J genes are TRBV4-3 and TRBJ2-1, with D tentatively TRBD1 (5 bases). This CDR3 is built from 15 residues. V lost 0 bases and J lost 8, with 14 bases in between. The germline V gene encodes CDR1 LGHNA and CDR2 YSLEER. This CDR3 is CASSQDLGQGHEQFF. CDR3 nucleotides: TGCGCCAGCAGCCAAGATCTGGGGCAGGGCCATGAGCAGTTCTTC.

This clonotype has only a few counts. V usage is TRBV18 and J usage is TRBJ2-3; D possibly corresponds to TRBD2 (5 bases). CDR1 KGHSH and CDR2 LQKENI come from the germline V gene. This CDR3 comprises 14 residues. Trimming left V 2 bases short and J 2 bases short, with 8 bases between. CDR3 protein: CASSPEAATDTQYF. In DNA form, the CDR3 reads TGTGCCAGCTCACCAGAAGCGGCCACAGATACGCAGTATTTT.

This clonotype was found many times. The J gene is TRBJ2-1, the V gene TRBV7-2, with D tentatively TRBD1 (5 bases). Germline CDR1 and CDR2: SGHTA and FQGNSA. V shed 5 bases and J shed 1 base, with 18 bases lying between them. This CDR3 is built from 17 residues. The chain's CDR3 is CASSPLWGRLSYNEQFF. As DNA, the CDR3 is TGTGCCAGCAGCCCCCTTTGGGGCAGGCTTTCCTACAATGAGCAGTTCTTC.

The chain recombines TRBV4-3 with TRBJ2-4; D might be TRBD2 (5 bases). In germline, CDR1 is LGHNA, CDR2 YSLEER. Trimming cost V 0 bases and J 5 bases, with 8 bases left between them. The CDR3 extends over 14 amino acids. CDR3 residues: CASSQDWGENIQYF. The CDR3 DNA is TGCGCCAGCAGCCAAGATTGGGGAGAAAACATTCAGTACTTC.